Below are 31 T cell receptor beta chains sequenced from a single sample in a study of T-cell memory formation after mild COVID-19. TCRdb redid the calling of the 5' RACE reads with MiXCR, one entry per CDR3 protein. Of 290,000 or so distinct CDR3 sequences in the sample, 19% were seen once. Material for sequencing was PBMCs or a T cell subset sorted from them (not recorded which). Every receptor here comes from a man between 18 and 29 years old who had mild COVID-19 (a few samples of this study predate the infection). Cell type and time point are not known.

This clonotype was seen a few times. The V call is TRBV20-1, the J call TRBJ1-1; 9 bases agree with TRBD1. The CDR3 length is 12 residues. Germline loops: CDR1 DFQATT, CDR2 SNEGSKA (reference sequence). CDR3 sequence: CGGGQGNTEAFF. The DNA for the CDR3 is TGCGGGGGGGGACAGGGGAACACTGAAGCTTTCTTT.

There are a few counts of this clonotype. V and J are TRBV20-1 and TRBJ1-1, with TRBD1 identical over 7 bases. CDR1 is DFQATT and CDR2 is SNEGSKA in the germline V gene (reference sequence). The CDR3 has 15 residues. J gave up 8 bases and V 0 bases, and 12 bases lay outside the gene matches. The CDR3 nucleotides are TGCAGTGCTAGAGATCACAGGGGAGTGGGGACCGAAGCTTTCTTT. Protein sequence: CSARDHRGVGTEAFF.

This clonotype appeared a few times. The chain has TRBV5-1 and TRBJ2-5; D is perhaps TRBD2 (5 bases). The CDR3 runs 14 residues. Germline V gene sequence: CDR1 SGHRS, CDR2 YFSETQ. The V end lost 1 base, the J end lost 4 bases, and 11 bases lay between the germline ends. The CDR3 here is CASSLREIGETQYF. CDR3 DNA sequence: TGCGCCAGCAGCTTGAGGGAGATCGGAGAGACCCAGTACTTC.

The chain has TRBV5-1 and TRBJ2-7; D is unresolved. The V gene lost 4 bases and the J gene lost 6 bases, with 14 bases spanning the gap. Germline CDR1 reads SGHRS; CDR2 reads YFSETQ. The CDR3 extends over 13 amino acids. CDR3 DNA: TGCGCCAGCAGCACTGGGGTGTCAGGCGAGCAGTACTTC. The encoded protein is CASSTGVSGEQYF.

The chain recombines TRBV9 with TRBJ2-2; tentatively, D is TRBD1 (5 bases). Between the trimmed V and J ends, which lost 0 bases and 5 bases, there was a span of 11 bases. The CDR3 is 15 amino acids. Germline-derived CDR1 and CDR2 are SGDLS and YYNGEE. Here the CDR3 reads CASSVGQGRTGELFF. CDR3 nucleotide sequence: TGTGCCAGCAGCGTAGGCCAGGGTAGGACCGGGGAGCTGTTTTTT.

This clonotype was picked up many times. V gene TRBV5-1 combines with J gene TRBJ2-2; a weak D match, TRBD1 (6 bases). The CDR3 spans 14 residues. Germline assignment: CDR1 SGHRS and CDR2 YFSETQ. V was cut by 3 bases and J by 1 base, with 7 bases left in between. Here the CDR3 DNA reads TGCGCCAGCAGCTCGGGACAGAACACCGGGGAGCTGTTTTTT. It specifies CASSSGQNTGELFF.

This clonotype was observed a few times. The rearrangement joins TRBV6-6 to TRBJ2-7; D is unclear. Trimming pared 6 bases from V and 3 bases from J, leaving 9 bases between. This CDR3 region has 12 residues. In germline, CDR1 is MNHNY, CDR2 SVGAGI (reference sequence). Here the CDR3 DNA reads TGTGCCAGCAGCTCGGGCCTCTACGAGCAGTACTTC. Its protein product is CASSSGLYEQYF.

The genes are TRBV29-1 and TRBJ2-1, with 7 nucleotides matching TRBD2. After removal of 6 bases from V and 2 bases from J, the junction contained 13 bases not matched to a gene. The CDR3 contains 16 residues. The germline CDR1 and CDR2 sequences are SQVTM and ANQGSEA. DNA for the CDR3: TGCAGCGTGGGGGGGAGGTTAGAAGGGACCTACAATGAGCAGTTCTTC. Amino acid sequence: CSVGGRLEGTYNEQFF.

The chain links TRBV10-3 to TRBJ2-5; possibly TRBD1 for D (5 bases). The CDR3 is made up of 13 amino acids. CDR1 ENHRY and CDR2 SYGVKD come from the germline V gene. Trimming took 11 bases from V and 0 from J, leaving 13 bases between them. The CDR3 sequence is CAGAGADQETQYF. The CDR3 region has the DNA TGTGCCGGGGCCGGAGCTGACCAAGAGACCCAGTACTTC.

This clonotype turned up a few times. V usage is TRBV7-2 and J usage is TRBJ2-1; 8 bases map to TRBD2. V lost 3 bases and J lost 6; bases outside the gene matches: 4. Germline V gene lookup returns CDR1 SGHTA and CDR2 FQGNSA. This CDR3 is built from 14 residues. The CDR3 DNA sequence: TGTGCCAGCAGCTTGGGACTAGTAAGCAATGAGCAGTTCTTC. Translating it yields CASSLGLVSNEQFF. The whole variable domain, filled in from reference TRBV7-2 and TRBJ2-1, reads GAGVSQSPSNKVTEKGKDVELRCDPISGHTALYWYRQSLGQGLEFLIYFQGNSAPDKSGLPSDRFSAERTGGSVSTLTIQRTQQEDSAVYLCASSLGLVSNEQFFGPGTRLTVL.

The genes are TRBV5-8 and TRBJ2-5; 7 nucleotides align to TRBD2. With 4 bases clipped from V and 2 bases from J, the junction kept 5 bases outside the gene matches. The CDR3 sequence is 14 residues long. Per germline, CDR1 SGHTS and CDR2 YDEGEE. Written as DNA, the CDR3 is TGTGCCAGCAGCCCCCGGGACTATCAAGAGACCCAGTACTTC. The encoded protein is CASSPRDYQETQYF.

This clonotype has only a few counts. This chain connects TRBV6-2 or TRBV6-3 to TRBJ2-3; TRBD1 matches 9 bases. The CDR3 sequence is 13 residues long. CDR1 and CDR2 (germline): MNHEY, SVGEGT. J gave up 4 bases and V 4 bases, and 0 bases lay outside the gene matches. The CDR3 bases are TGTGCCAGCAGTTGGACAGGGGCAGATACGCAGTATTTT. Translating it yields CASSWTGADTQYF.

The chain carries TRBV7-9 and TRBJ1-5; the match to TRBD1 covers 8 bases. Unmatched junction bases numbered 7, after V lost 5 bases and J lost 7 bases. There are 14 residues in the CDR3. Germline V CDR1 and CDR2: SEHNR, FQNEAQ (reference sequence). For the CDR3, the DNA is TGTGCCAGCAGCCTACAGGGGGAAGGCCAGCCCCAGCATTTT. Its translation is CASSLQGEGQPQHF.

The gene calls are TRBV12-3 or TRBV12-4 and TRBJ1-2, with D perhaps matching TRBD1 (5 bases). CDR3 length: 14 residues. V was clipped by 1 base and J by 4 bases, with 10 bases between them. The CDR3 DNA is TGTGCCAGCAGTTTAGACAGGCAAAGCTATGGCTACACCTTC. Its protein is CASSLDRQSYGYTF.

The genes are TRBV11-2 and TRBJ2-2, with D perhaps given as TRBD1 or TRBD2 (5 bases each). Germline V CDR1 and CDR2: SGHAT, FQNNGV. The CDR3 sequence is 13 residues long. The chain's CDR3 is CARTRGFPGELFF. In DNA, the CDR3 is TGTGCTCGCACGAGGGGATTCCCCGGGGAGCTGTTTTTT.

A few counts support this clonotype. The rearrangement links TRBV28 to TRBJ2-1, with D possibly matching TRBD2 (6 bases). V was cut by 4 bases and J by 3 bases, with 16 bases left in between. This CDR3 is built from 16 residues. Germline V gene data show CDR1 as MDHEN and CDR2 as SYDVKM. The CDR3, as DNA: TGTGCCAGCAGTTCCGCCGGGGGTTGGGGCTACAATGAGCAGTTCTTC. Its translation: CASSSAGGWGYNEQFF.

V gene TRBV27 combines with J gene TRBJ2-1; 7 bases are a match to TRBD2. The germline gives CDR1 MNHEY, CDR2 SMNVEV (reference sequence). The CDR3 consists of 14 residues. V was clipped by 3 bases and J by 8 bases; unmatched bases: 7. The CDR3 DNA reads as TGTGCCAGCAGTTTTCGGGGGGAATGGCATGAGCAGTTCTTC. It yields the protein CASSFRGEWHEQFF.

The genes are TRBV20-1 and TRBJ2-3; maybe TRBD2 (6 bases). The CDR3 extends over 12 amino acids. V shed 3 bases and J shed 8 bases, with 12 bases lying between them. CDR1 is DFQATT and CDR2 is SNEGSKA in the germline V gene (reference sequence). The CDR3 is CSASPNGGTQYF. In DNA form, the CDR3 reads TGCAGTGCTAGCCCCAACGGGGGTACGCAGTATTTT.

The chain employs TRBV7-8 and TRBJ1-6; D call uncertain. Trimming stripped 5 bases from V and 7 bases from J, with 18 bases between. Germline-derived CDR1 and CDR2 are SGHVS and FQNEAQ. This CDR3 is 16 amino acids long. CDR3 region: CASSQARTRSNSPLHF. DNA of the CDR3: TGTGCCAGCAGCCAAGCACGAACAAGATCGAATTCACCCCTCCACTTT.

V usage is TRBV6-1 and J usage is TRBJ2-1; the match to TRBD2 covers 10 bases. The length of the CDR3 is 16 residues. CDR1 is MNHNS and CDR2 is SASEGT in the germline V gene. Trimming removed 7 bases from V and 0 bases from J; junction bases left unmatched: 6. The CDR3 here is CASISGGLSSYNEQFF. DNA of the CDR3: TGTGCCAGCATTAGCGGGGGGCTTAGCTCCTACAATGAGCAGTTCTTC.

This clonotype was found a few times. The chain recombines TRBV28 with TRBJ2-7, with a weak D call TRBD1 (6 bases). V shed 4 bases and J shed 0 bases, with 13 bases lying between them. Germline lookup yields CDR1 MDHEN and CDR2 SYDVKM. The CDR3 spans 15 residues. The CDR3 coding sequence is TGTGCCAGCAGTTCGACAGGCCGCAGCTCCTACGAGCAGTACGTC. It specifies CASSSTGRSSYEQYV.

This clonotype was recorded many times. The chain carries TRBV11-2 and TRBJ2-3; D unresolved. The germline CDR1 and CDR2 sequences are SGHAT and FQNNGV. This CDR3 is built from 14 residues. Trimming took off 1 base at V and 5 bases at J, with 10 bases between the two ends. CDR3 sequence (DNA): TGTGCCAGCAGCTTAGCGTCGCCTAAAGATACGCAGTATTTT. As protein: CASSLASPKDTQYF.

V is TRBV20-1 and J is TRBJ1-3; D not certain. Germline V gives CDR1 DFQATT, CDR2 SNEGSKA (reference sequence). Trimming stripped 3 bases from V and 4 bases from J, with 7 bases between. This CDR3 contains 12 residues. CDR3 in amino acids: CSASMAGNTIYF. The CDR3 bases are TGCAGTGCTAGTATGGCCGGAAACACCATATATTTT.

Of note for this clonotype: One end of the junction is discordant with germline, which a read error may explain. This rearrangement joins TRBV7-2 to TRBJ2-1; no firm D call. The CDR3 runs to 11 residues. CDR1 is SGHTA and CDR2 is FQGNSA in the germline V gene. This CDR3 is CASSLYSEQFF. The CDR3 DNA reads as TGTGCCAGCAGCCTCTACAGTGAGCAGTTCTTC. Together with reference TRBV7-2 and TRBJ2-1, the CDR3 gives the full variable domain: GAGVSQSPSNKVTEKGKDVELRCDPISGHTALYWYRQSLGQGLEFLIYFQGNSAPDKSGLPSDRFSAERTGGSVSTLTIQRTQQEDSAVYLCASSLYSEQFFGPGTRLTVL.

The chain's CDR3 is CASSPDGGPTNEKLFF. The CDR3 coding sequence is TGTGCCAGCAGCCCCGACGGCGGTCCAACTAATGAAAAACTGTTTTTT. The chain recombines TRBV7-9 with TRBJ1-4; the D is unclear. CDR3 length equals 16 residues. Germline V gene data show CDR1 as SEHNR and CDR2 as FQNEAQ (reference sequence). V was cut by 5 bases and J by 0 bases, with 13 bases left in between.

This clonotype was counted a few times. The chain joins TRBV9 to TRBJ2-7; 10 bases are shared with TRBD2. This CDR3 is built from 15 residues. The junction had 7 bases not matched to a gene; V was cut back by 4 bases and J by 3 bases. Germline V gene data show CDR1 as SGDLS and CDR2 as YYNGEE. CDR3 protein: CASSISGGPYYEQYF. In nucleotides, the CDR3 is TGTGCCAGCAGCATTAGCGGGGGGCCATACTACGAGCAGTACTTC.

The chain employs TRBV5-5 and TRBJ2-7; perhaps D is TRBD1 or TRBD2 (5 bases each). V was shortened by 0 bases and J by 3 bases, with 16 bases between the two germline ends. The CDR3 covers 16 residues. Germline loops: CDR1 SGHKS, CDR2 YYEKEE (reference sequence). The CDR3 DNA reads TGTGCCAGCAGCTTGGCCGGGGCAGGGATGGACTACGAGCAGTACGTC. Its translation is CASSLAGAGMDYEQYV.

This clonotype was seen a single time. V and J are TRBV24-1 and TRBJ2-1; D possibly corresponds to TRBD2 (6 bases). CDR1 and CDR2 (germline): KGHDR, SFDVKD. Trimming took off 2 bases at V and 2 bases at J, with 15 bases between the two ends. The CDR3 is made up of 17 amino acids. The CDR3: CATSDSLYGGPYNEQFF. The CDR3 region has the DNA TGTGCCACCAGTGATTCCCTTTACGGGGGACCCTACAATGAGCAGTTCTTC.

The gene calls are TRBV2 and TRBJ2-3; possible D gene TRBD2, 5 bases. Germline values: CDR1 SNHLY, CDR2 FYNNEI. The CDR3 runs 14 residues. Trimming took off 7 bases at V and 1 base at J, with 12 bases between the two ends. CDR3 sequence reads: CASIGNGGTDTQYF. The CDR3 region has the DNA TGTGCCAGCATCGGGAACGGGGGCACAGATACGCAGTATTTT. Variable domain in full (rest from reference TRBV2 and TRBJ2-3): EPEVTQTPSHQVTQMGQEVILRCVPISNHLYFYWYRQILGQKVEFLVSFYNNEISEKSEIFDDQFSVERPDGSNFTLKIRSTKLEDSAMYFCASIGNGGTDTQYFGPGTRLTVL.

The chain joins TRBV4-1 to TRBJ1-5, with unresolved D. V was clipped by 8 bases and J by 2 bases, with 10 bases between them. The length of the CDR3 is 13 residues. Germline CDR1 is MGHRA and CDR2 is YSYEKL. Written as DNA, the CDR3 is TGCGCCAGCGGGGTTTCGGGCAATCAGCCCCAGCATTTT. It codes for CASGVSGNQPQHF.

The genes are TRBV6-1 and TRBJ2-7; D is unclear. CDR3 length: 15 residues. Germline CDR1 and CDR2: MNHNS and SASEGT. V was shortened by 1 base and J by 2 bases, with 12 bases between the two germline ends. CDR3 coding DNA: TGTGCCAGCAGTGAAGGGGCAGGCCCAGCCTACGAGCAGTACGTC. Amino acid sequence: CASSEGAGPAYEQYV.